The 22 T cell receptor beta chains in this list originate from one sample, sequenced in a study of T-cell memory formation after mild COVID-19. From the 5' RACE reads, TCRdb called clonotypes with MiXCR, one entry per CDR3 protein. The table shows 400,000 or so distinct CDR3 sequences, with around 20% occurring only once. The sample taken for sequencing was PBMCs or a T cell subset sorted from them (not recorded which). The receptors originated from an adult woman who had mild COVID-19 (a few samples of this study predate the infection). Cell type and time point are not known.

This clonotype was seen many times. The V gene is TRBV12-3 or TRBV12-4, the J gene TRBJ1-5; the D gene is possibly TRBD1 (5 bases). The CDR3 is 14 amino acids. V was clipped by 7 bases and J by 3 bases, with 13 bases between them. Written as DNA, the CDR3 is TGTGCCAGCAAAGGACAAGTTAACAATCAGCCCCAGCATTTT. Translating it yields CASKGQVNNQPQHF.

This clonotype has just a few counts. The chain links TRBV7-8 to TRBJ2-5; TRBD1 might be the D (5 bases). The CDR3 contains 16 residues. Germline V lookup: CDR1 SGHVS, CDR2 FQNEAQ. V was pared by 2 bases and J by 5 bases, with 18 bases between. The CDR3 loop is CASSLRSVVGRETQYF. Here the CDR3 DNA reads TGTGCCAGCAGCTTACGTTCGGTTGTGGGGCGGGAGACCCAGTACTTC.

The chain links TRBV19 to TRBJ1-5, with D possibly matching TRBD1 (5 bases). Germline lookup yields CDR1 LNHDA and CDR2 SQIVND (reference sequence). V was cut by 2 bases and J by 0 bases, with 8 bases left in between. This CDR3 comprises 15 residues. The CDR3 sequence: CASSISGISNQPQHF. The CDR3, as DNA: TGTGCCAGTAGTATATCAGGGATTAGCAATCAGCCCCAGCATTTT.

The chain recombines TRBV10-3 with TRBJ2-3; D perhaps matches TRBD2 (6 bases). Germline V gives CDR1 ENHRY, CDR2 SYGVKD. This CDR3 spans 14 amino acids. V was trimmed by 8 bases and J by 0 bases, leaving 12 bases between them. CDR3 loop: CAIAEGASTDTQYF. In DNA form, the CDR3 reads TGTGCCATCGCGGAGGGAGCTAGCACAGATACGCAGTATTTT.

The chain combines TRBV27 with TRBJ1-1; D not resolved. The ends were cut back, 4 bases at V and 8 bases at J, with 17 bases in the middle. CDR1 is MNHEY and CDR2 is SMNVEV in the germline V gene (reference sequence). The CDR3 totals 14 residues. The CDR3 protein is CASSYRGSRREAFF. The CDR3 region has the DNA TGTGCCAGCAGTTATCGGGGATCGAGGAGGGAAGCTTTCTTT.

J is TRBJ1-5 and V is TRBV20-1; D not resolved. CDR1 DFQATT and CDR2 SNEGSKA come from the germline V gene (reference sequence). V was cut by 0 bases and J by 2 bases, with 5 bases left in between. The length of the CDR3 is 13 residues. CDR3 sequence (DNA): TGCAGTGCTAGAGATGGGGGCAATCAGCCCCAGCATTTT. It codes for CSARDGGNQPQHF.

The chain has TRBV6-5 and TRBJ1-5; 11 bases line up with TRBD1. This CDR3 contains 15 residues. Germline-derived CDR1 and CDR2 are MNHEY and SVGAGI. J gave up 6 bases and V 6 bases, and 7 bases lay outside the gene matches. The DNA of the CDR3 is TGTGCCAGCAGCCCCGGACAGGGGGCAGGTCAGCCCCAGCATTTT. Protein: CASSPGQGAGQPQHF.

The V gene is TRBV20-1, the J gene TRBJ2-1, with 8 bases fitting TRBD2. V lost 7 bases to trimming and J lost 3 bases; unmatched junction nucleotides: 11. The CDR3 is 15 residues long. Germline loops: CDR1 DFQATT, CDR2 SNEGSKA (reference sequence). The CDR3 DNA sequence: TGCAGTGGAGTTGAGGGACTAGGGGTCTACAATGAGCAGTTCTTC. As protein: CSGVEGLGVYNEQFF.

This clonotype was seen a few times. The chain is built from TRBV18 and TRBJ1-3, with TRBD1 as a possible D gene (5 bases). V was shortened by 0 bases and J by 15 bases, with 21 bases between the two germline ends. CDR1 and CDR2 from the germline V gene are KGHSH and LQKENI. The CDR3 has 15 amino acids. Here the CDR3 reads CASSPPSRATHGEYF. CDR3 DNA sequence: TGTGCCAGCTCACCACCAAGCAGGGCAACTCATGGAGAATATTTT. Full variable domain (remainder filled in from reference TRBV18 and TRBJ1-3): NAGVMQNPRHLVRRRGQEARLRCSPMKGHSHVYWYRQLPEEGLKFMVYLQKENIIDESGMPKERFSAEFPKEGPSILRIQQVVRGDSAAYFCASSPPSRATHGEYFGEGSWLTVV.

The rearrangement links TRBV14 to TRBJ2-1; D gene ambiguous. The CDR3 extends over 13 amino acids. From germline, CDR1 is SGHDN and CDR2 FVKESK. The V end was cut by 8 bases, the J end by 10 bases, with 18 bases between. CDR3 protein: CASSPAGSKEQFF. The CDR3 DNA sequence: TGTGCCAGCTCACCTGCAGGCTCCAAGGAGCAGTTCTTC. The full variable domain, completed using reference TRBV14 and TRBJ2-1, is EAGVTQFPSHSVIEKGQTVTLRCDPISGHDNLYWYRRVMGKEIKFLLHFVKESKQDESGMPNNRFLAERTGGTYSTLKVQPAELEDSGVYFCASSPAGSKEQFFGPGTRLTVL.

The chain employs TRBV12-3 or TRBV12-4 and TRBJ2-6; D may be TRBD1 (6 bases). The CDR3 sequence is 14 residues long. The V and J ends lost 2 bases and 12 bases respectively, with 14 bases between them. CDR3 DNA: TGTGCCAGCAGTTTATTCACAGGGCCTACCGTCCTGACTTTC. Translated: CASSLFTGPTVLTF.

This rearrangement joins TRBV20-1 to TRBJ1-1, with TRBD1 matching over 8 bases. The CDR3 length is 11 residues. J was trimmed by 6 bases and V by 6 bases; bases with no gene match: 3. The germline gives CDR1 DFQATT, CDR2 SNEGSKA (reference sequence). The CDR3 bases are TGCAGTGCCGACAGGGGACCTGAAGCTTTCTTT. Residues: CSADRGPEAFF.

The chain uses TRBV9 and TRBJ2-7; 9 positions agree with TRBD2. Germline V gives CDR1 SGDLS, CDR2 YYNGEE. CDR3 length equals 14 residues. V was clipped by 4 bases and J by 5 bases; unmatched bases: 7. For the CDR3, the DNA is TGTGCCAGCAGCCCCAGGACTAGCGAGCACGAGCAGTACTTC. Translating it yields CASSPRTSEHEQYF. Variable domain in full (rest from reference TRBV9 and TRBJ2-7): DSGVTQTPKHLITATGQRVTLRCSPRSGDLSVYWYQQSLDQGLQFLIQYYNGEERAKGNILERFSAQQFPDLHSELNLSSLELGDSALYFCASSPRTSEHEQYFGPGTRLTVT.

The rearrangement joins TRBV29-1 to TRBJ2-5, with 8 bases that match TRBD1. From germline, CDR1 is SQVTM and CDR2 ANQGSEA. The CDR3 is 16 residues long. After removal of 3 bases from V and 2 bases from J, the junction contained 11 bases not matched to a gene. CDR3: CSVEGPSTGAQETQYF. The DNA for the CDR3 is TGCAGCGTTGAGGGTCCTTCGACAGGGGCACAAGAGACCCAGTACTTC.

V usage is TRBV6-5 and J usage is TRBJ2-5; TRBD1 agrees at 7 bases. This CDR3 comprises 15 residues. The germline V gene has CDR1 MNHEY and CDR2 SVGAGI. V trimming: 7 bases; J trimming: 2 bases; junction bases outside the gene matches: 10. CDR3 bases: TGTGCCAGCACCCACCCTCGGACAGGACAAGAGACCCAGTACTTC. Protein product: CASTHPRTGQETQYF.

The genes are TRBV2 and TRBJ2-7, with D perhaps TRBD1 (5 bases). With 6 bases removed from V and 3 bases from J, the gap between germline ends came to 15 bases. The CDR3 is 14 amino acids. CDR1 is SNHLY, CDR2 FYNNEI, per germline. The CDR3 DNA sequence: TGTGCCAGCAGGGTCCGACCACAGGACTACGAGCAGTACTTC. Protein: CASRVRPQDYEQYF.

V usage is TRBV6-5 and J usage is TRBJ1-2; the D gene is possibly TRBD1 (6 bases). V dropped 6 bases and J dropped 4 bases, with 15 bases sitting between them. The germline gives CDR1 MNHEY, CDR2 SVGAGI. The CDR3 loop spans 14 amino acids. CDR3 DNA sequence: TGTGCCAGCAGCAACGGGCGGGGGGCCTATGGCTACACCTTC. Translation gives CASSNGRGAYGYTF.

This clonotype was picked up a small number of times. The chain couples TRBV5-5 to TRBJ2-7; maybe TRBD2 (5 bases). Per germline, CDR1 SGHKS and CDR2 YYEKEE (reference sequence). Trimming left V 1 base short and J 1 base short, with 12 bases between. The length of the CDR3 is 15 residues. CDR3 protein: CASSLTSVRSYEQYF. The CDR3, as DNA: TGTGCCAGCAGCTTGACTAGTGTGAGATCCTACGAGCAGTACTTC.

This clonotype appeared a few times. V gene TRBV28 combines with J gene TRBJ2-7; 8 bases are a match to TRBD1. The CDR3 has 13 amino acids. The junction had 5 bases not matched to a gene; V was cut back by 4 bases and J by 6 bases. CDR1 and CDR2 from the germline V gene are MDHEN and SYDVKM. The CDR3 nucleotides are TGTGCCAGCAGTTATGGACAGGGCGGCGAGCAGTACTTC. Its translation is CASSYGQGGEQYF.

In its sample, this clonotype was seen a few times. V gene TRBV9 combines with J gene TRBJ2-3; 12 nucleotides agree with TRBD2. Germline trimming cut 0 bases from V and 6 bases from J; bases unmatched to any gene: 8. This CDR3 is 17 amino acids long. Germline V gene lookup returns CDR1 SGDLS and CDR2 YYNGEE. The CDR3 loop is CASSVGLAGAPPDTQYF. Written as DNA, the CDR3 is TGTGCCAGCAGCGTAGGACTAGCGGGGGCCCCCCCGGATACGCAGTATTTT. The full variable domain, its missing parts supplied by reference TRBV9 and TRBJ2-3, is DSGVTQTPKHLITATGQRVTLRCSPRSGDLSVYWYQQSLDQGLQFLIQYYNGEERAKGNILERFSAQQFPDLHSELNLSSLELGDSALYFCASSVGLAGAPPDTQYFGPGTRLTVL.

The rearrangement uses TRBV12-5 and TRBJ2-3, with 9 nucleotides matching TRBD2. Looked up from germline, CDR1 is LGHNT and CDR2 is FRNRAP. This CDR3 has 15 amino acids. Unmatched junction bases numbered 5, after V lost 0 bases and J lost 7 bases. CDR3 region: CASGLVAGGRNTQYF. CDR3 nucleotides: TGTGCTAGTGGTTTGGTAGCGGGAGGTCGAAATACGCAGTATTTT.

A few counts support this clonotype. The V gene is TRBV12-3 or TRBV12-4, the J gene TRBJ2-3, with 12 bases that match TRBD2. The V and J ends lost 6 bases and 5 bases, in that order; junction bases with no gene match: 9. The CDR3 length is 16 residues. The CDR3, as DNA: TGTGCCAGCAGCCGGTTACTAGCGGGGGGCTTAGATACGCAGTATTTT. Its translation is CASSRLLAGGLDTQYF.